This T cell receptor (beta chain) was recovered during a study of blood T cell repertoires in COVID-19 (dated by TCRdb to 2019 to 2021). Background for the entire study: Samples from collaborators originated in the United States, Italy and Spain and spanned both the acute and convalescent phases of COVID-19. The material from the prospective study consisted of cDNA or gDNA derived from T cells, B-cell-depleted T cells, or PBMCs. Where available, HLA class I and class II types were taken from metadata supplied by the sample provider and were not determined by assay-based typing. The repertoires were made available in a free public database intended to serve as a resource for research on the immune response to SARS-CoV-2. The samples were drawn from the first 160 participants of the ongoing ImmuneRACE study and from over 950 subjects provided by 6 global collaborators. Sample metadata almost always included a de-identified subject ID, COVID-19 status, age in years and sex. Deeply sampled blood TCRbeta repertoires from subjects exposed to, actively infected with, or recovered from COVID-19 were included in the dataset.

One collaborating source in Seattle enrolled patients during active infection and followed them longitudinally through the course of disease. Each collaborating institution followed its own protocols to collect whole blood in K2EDTA tubes. For TCRbeta analysis, collaborators shipped samples in one of three forms: frozen whole blood, isolated PBMCs, or DNA extracted from either of those sample types. As to this clone: Its specific antigen is unknown. Per-nucleotide qualities are absent, and no much larger clonotype sits a single base away.

General conclusions and limits of the study: Clinical and demographic metadata were provided uncurated, with the amount varying by source and participant.

TCRbeta CDR3 regions were amplified from genomic DNA by means of the immunoSEQ Assay, a bias-controlled multiplex PCR. Per the original workflow: The number of nucleated cells in each sample was estimated from the amplification of reference gene primers within the assay. To quantify the absolute abundance of each unique TCRbeta CDR3 rearrangement, sequence reads were collapsed and filtered. For each sample, productive Simpson clonality was calculated by taking the square root of Simpson's diversity index across productive rearrangements. This immuneACCESS table, as held by TCRdb, lists in-frame sequences with V and J called but not all clones. Of the missing ones, under half trace to an unresolved V gene in checked studies; the others have no known cause. V and J calls and clone size are given by that table; D and trimming were obtained from the DNA. This sample holds 150,000 to 200,000 clones; roughly 87% were observed only once. Of the sample, 6% to 8% falls within the top ten clones.

The sequence came from a woman aged 70 to 79 with COVID-19, enrolled during active disease. Input material: peripheral blood.

The DNA sequence reads TGTGCCAACTCCTTTAAGTTAGAGACTGAAGCTTTCTTT. Translated, it reads CANSFKLETEAFF. The sequence is built from TRBV6-5 and TRBJ1-1; the D gene assignment is ambiguous. The germline V gene supplies CDR1 MNHEY and CDR2 SVGAGI. V and J lose 10 bases and 5 bases, and a span of 17 bases separates them. The CDR3 holds 13 amino acids from the cysteine to the phenylalanine. Only the CDR3 region is kept as DNA, spanning 39 bases read in frame from base 1.